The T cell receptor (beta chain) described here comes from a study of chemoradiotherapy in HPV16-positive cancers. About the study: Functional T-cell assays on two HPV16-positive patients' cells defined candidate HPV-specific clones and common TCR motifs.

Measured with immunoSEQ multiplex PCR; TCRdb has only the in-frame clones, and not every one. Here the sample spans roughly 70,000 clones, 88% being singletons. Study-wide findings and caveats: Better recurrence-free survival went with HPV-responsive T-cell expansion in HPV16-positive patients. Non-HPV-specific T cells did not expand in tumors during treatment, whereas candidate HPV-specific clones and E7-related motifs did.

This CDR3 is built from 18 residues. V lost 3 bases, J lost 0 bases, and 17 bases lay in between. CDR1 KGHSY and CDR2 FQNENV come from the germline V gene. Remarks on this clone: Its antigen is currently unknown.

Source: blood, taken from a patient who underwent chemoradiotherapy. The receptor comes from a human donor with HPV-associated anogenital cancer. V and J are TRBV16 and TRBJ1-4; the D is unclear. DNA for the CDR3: TGTGCCAGCAGCCACCCCAGTGAACAGCCGACAACTAATGAAAAACTGTTTTTT. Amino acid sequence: CASSHPSEQPTTNEKLFF.